One sample yielded the 17 T cell receptor beta chains listed below, sequenced in a study of human T cells and chemical hapten exposure. Described time point: patch test 1, 2 weeks after DPC sensitization. Treatment specified: therapeutic diphenylcyclopropenone sensitization with weekly scalp DPC. Each CDR3 protein is one row after TCRdb ran MiXCR on the RACE reads. This table has fewer than 400,000 distinct CDR3 sequences, approximately 6.9% appearing once. The sequenced sample was whole blood, obtained in connection with sensitization to the hapten diphenylcyclopropenone (DPC). These receptor sequences come from a young woman with alopecia areata. Some clones in this sample may be carry-over from other donors' samples.

Ten or more counts support this clonotype. The CDR3 bases are TGTGCCAGCAGTATAGACAGTCAAACCTACGAGCAGTACTTC. Its protein product is CASSIDSQTYEQYF. The chain combines TRBV2 with TRBJ2-7; D perhaps matches TRBD1 (5 bases). This CDR3 region has 14 residues. Trimming pared 5 bases from V and 2 bases from J, leaving 13 bases between. Per germline, CDR1 SNHLY and CDR2 FYNNEI.

Only a few counts were recorded for this clonotype. The chain joins TRBV4-3 to TRBJ2-2; maybe TRBD2 (7 bases). This CDR3 has 16 residues. Germline V gene data show CDR1 as LGHNA and CDR2 as YSLEER. The V and J ends lost 0 bases and 4 bases respectively, with 12 bases between them. The DNA for the CDR3 is TGCGCCAGCAGCCAAGATGTGGCGGGGGCCACCGGGGAGCTGTTTTTT. Protein sequence: CASSQDVAGATGELFF.

The sample holds many counts of this clonotype. The chain joins TRBV12-3 or TRBV12-4 to TRBJ2-3; TRBD1 might be the D (6 bases). The CDR3 contains 15 residues. V was shortened by 2 bases and J by 2 bases, with 11 bases between the two germline ends. CDR3 coding DNA: TGTGCCAGCAGTTTATTAACAGGGATCACAGATACGCAGTATTTT. This translates into CASSLLTGITDTQYF.

There are many counts of this clonotype. The chain uses TRBV20-1 and TRBJ1-5; D not resolved. Germline CDR1 and CDR2: DFQATT and SNEGSKA (reference sequence). V lost 3 bases and J lost 2, with 11 bases in between. CDR3 length equals 14 residues. This CDR3 is CSARGLEGNQPQHF. CDR3 coding DNA: TGCAGTGCTAGGGGTCTGGAGGGCAATCAGCCCCAGCATTTT.

This chain links TRBV20-1 with TRBJ1-5; possibly TRBD1 for D (5 bases). The length of the CDR3 is 14 residues. From germline, CDR1 is DFQATT and CDR2 SNEGSKA (reference sequence). V dropped 6 bases and J dropped 4 bases, with 16 bases sitting between them. CDR3 in amino acids: CSATRTGGNQPQHF. The CDR3 DNA follows: TGCAGTGCGACTAGGACCGGGGGTAATCAGCCCCAGCATTTT.

This clonotype appeared many times. This chain connects TRBV12-3 or TRBV12-4 to TRBJ2-7; D ambiguous. The CDR3 sequence is 13 residues long. Trimming took off 2 bases at V and 4 bases at J, with 9 bases between the two ends. The CDR3 sequence is CASSLLGIYEQYF. DNA for the CDR3: TGTGCCAGCAGTTTACTTGGGATATACGAGCAGTACTTC.

This clonotype has only a few counts. The gene calls are TRBV6-6 and TRBJ2-3; 10 bases are a match to TRBD2. This CDR3 spans 15 amino acids. Germline-derived CDR1 and CDR2 are MNHNY and SVGAGI (reference sequence). The ends lost 6 bases at V and 7 bases at J; junction bases unmatched: 10. The CDR3 coding sequence is TGTGCCAGCAGAGACTTAGCGGGGGGAAGGTATACGCAGTATTTT. Protein: CASRDLAGGRYTQYF.

The chain joins TRBV29-1 to TRBJ2-1, with 7 bases aligning to TRBD2. There are 12 residues in the CDR3. V dropped 7 bases and J dropped 7; count of bases not matched to a gene: 7. Germline CDR1 SQVTM, CDR2 ANQGSEA. The CDR3 protein is CSGIVRGNEQFF. CDR3 sequence (DNA): TGCAGCGGCATCGTGCGGGGGAATGAGCAGTTCTTC.

This clonotype has just a few counts. As DNA, the CDR3 is TGTGCCAGCAGCCAGCTCATTTCGACTGGAAACACCATATATTTT. It yields the protein CASSQLISTGNTIYF. J is TRBJ1-3 and V is TRBV3-1; D unresolved. Trimming cost V 3 bases and J 2 bases, with 11 bases left between them. From germline, CDR1 is LGHDT and CDR2 YNNKEL (reference sequence). The CDR3 sequence is 15 residues long.

Ten or more counts support this clonotype. This sequence joins TRBV6-2 or TRBV6-3 and TRBJ2-3, with 9 bases aligning to TRBD2. V dropped 2 bases and J dropped 4; count of bases not matched to a gene: 7. The CDR3 runs to 16 residues. Germline CDR1 reads MNHEY; CDR2 reads SVGEGT. The CDR3 nucleotides are TGTGCCAGCAGTTACGGGGCGGGGGGGCCGCCAGATACGCAGTATTTT. This codes for CASSYGAGGPPDTQYF.

The table lists this clonotype with many counts. The chain carries TRBV10-3 and TRBJ1-1, with D perhaps TRBD1 (5 bases). Trimming pared 4 bases from V and 1 base from J, leaving 10 bases between. The CDR3 spans 14 residues. Germline-derived CDR1 and CDR2 are ENHRY and SYGVKD. The CDR3 is CAISAAGSNTEAFF. The CDR3 nucleotides read TGTGCCATCAGTGCGGCAGGGTCGAACACTGAAGCTTTCTTT.

The rearrangement links TRBV27 to TRBJ2-7, with D hard to call. The CDR3 consists of 14 residues. The ends were cut back, 2 bases at V and 4 bases at J, with 12 bases in the middle. The V gene's germline CDR1 is MNHEY and CDR2 SMNVEV (reference sequence). The CDR3 DNA is TGTGCCAGCAGTTTAGCGCAGGACGGATACGAGCAGTACTTC. Translation: CASSLAQDGYEQYF.

The chain uses TRBV7-2 and TRBJ2-2; 9 bases align to TRBD2. Unmatched junction bases numbered 8, after V lost 7 bases and J lost 5 bases. Per the germline V gene, CDR1 is SGHTA and CDR2 is FQGNSA. The CDR3 has 15 residues. CDR3 sequence: CASTWTSVSTGELFF. The CDR3 DNA is TGTGCCAGCACCTGGACTAGCGTTAGTACCGGGGAGCTGTTTTTT. The full variable domain, its missing parts supplied by reference TRBV7-2 and TRBJ2-2, is GAGVSQSPSNKVTEKGKDVELRCDPISGHTALYWYRQSLGQGLEFLIYFQGNSAPDKSGLPSDRFSAERTGGSVSTLTIQRTQQEDSAVYLCASTWTSVSTGELFFGEGSRLTVL.

Many counts were recorded for this clonotype. The chain recombines TRBV18 with TRBJ2-6; D uncertain. The CDR3 extends over 16 amino acids. V was cut by 4 bases and J by 1 base, with 11 bases left in between. The germline V gene has CDR1 KGHSH and CDR2 LQKENI. This CDR3 reads CASSQSVPSGANVLTF. Here the CDR3 DNA reads TGTGCCAGCTCACAAAGCGTCCCATCTGGGGCCAACGTCCTGACTTTC.

The chain is built from TRBV7-3 and TRBJ2-1; TRBD2 agrees at 8 bases. This CDR3 contains 14 residues. The V gene's germline CDR1 is SGHTA and CDR2 FQGTGA. J was trimmed by 12 bases and V by 2 bases; bases with no gene match: 9. CDR3 DNA: TGTGCCAGCAGCTTAGAAACTAGCGGTGATGCGCAGTTCTTC. As protein: CASSLETSGDAQFF.

The chain recombines TRBV6-5 with TRBJ1-1; D is possibly TRBD1 (5 bases). The CDR3 totals 15 residues. Deletions cut 0 bases from V and 1 base from J, with 9 bases between. The germline V gene encodes CDR1 MNHEY and CDR2 SVGAGI. CDR3 bases: TGTGCCAGCAGTTACTCTCCGCAGGGGAACACTGAAGCTTTCTTT. It encodes CASSYSPQGNTEAFF.

This clonotype has more than one count but fewer than ten. The rearrangement links TRBV29-1 to TRBJ1-1; D is ambiguous. The CDR3 runs to 10 residues. V lost 7 bases, J lost 7 bases, and 10 bases lay in between. From germline, CDR1 is SQVTM and CDR2 ANQGSEA. The CDR3 loop reads CSAVLLEAFF. The CDR3 region has the DNA TGCAGCGCCGTTCTTCTTGAAGCTTTCTTT.